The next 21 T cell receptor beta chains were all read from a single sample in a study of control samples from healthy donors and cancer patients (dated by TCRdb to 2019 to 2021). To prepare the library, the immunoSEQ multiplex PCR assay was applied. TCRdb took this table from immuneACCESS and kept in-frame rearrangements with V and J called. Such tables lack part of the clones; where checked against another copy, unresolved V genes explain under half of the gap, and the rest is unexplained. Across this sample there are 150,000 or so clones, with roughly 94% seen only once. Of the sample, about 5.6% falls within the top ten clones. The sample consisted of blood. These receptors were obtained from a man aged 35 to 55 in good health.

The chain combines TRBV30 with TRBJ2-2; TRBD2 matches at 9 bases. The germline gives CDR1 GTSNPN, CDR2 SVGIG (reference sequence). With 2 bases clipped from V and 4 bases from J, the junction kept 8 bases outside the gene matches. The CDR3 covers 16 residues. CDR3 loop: CAWSTGASGATGELFF. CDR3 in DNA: TGTGCCTGGAGTACCGGTGCTAGCGGGGCCACCGGGGAGCTGTTTTTT.

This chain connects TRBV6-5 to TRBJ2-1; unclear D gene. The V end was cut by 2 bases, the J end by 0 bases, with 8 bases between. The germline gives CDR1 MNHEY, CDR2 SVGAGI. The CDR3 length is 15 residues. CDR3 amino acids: CASSYSWDSYNEQFF. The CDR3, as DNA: TGTGCCAGCAGTTACAGTTGGGACTCCTACAATGAGCAGTTCTTC.

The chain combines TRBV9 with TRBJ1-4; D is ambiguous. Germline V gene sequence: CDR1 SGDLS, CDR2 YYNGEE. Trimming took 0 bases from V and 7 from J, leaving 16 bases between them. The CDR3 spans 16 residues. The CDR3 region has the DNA TGTGCCAGCAGCGTAGCTACTGGGAGTCTAGGTGAAAAACTGTTTTTT. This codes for CASSVATGSLGEKLFF.

This CDR3 is CASTGGELGGQPQHF. The DNA of the CDR3 is TGTGCCAGCACCGGGGGGGAATTAGGAGGTCAGCCCCAGCATTTT. The V gene is TRBV5-8, the J gene TRBJ1-5; D is perhaps TRBD1 (5 bases). This CDR3 is built from 15 residues. Germline CDR1 SGHTS, CDR2 YDEGEE. Trimming removed 6 bases at V and 6 bases at J, with 19 bases between.

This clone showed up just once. CDR3 DNA: TGTGCCAGTAGTGCCCGAGTCCACGCGGATTCACCCCTCCACTTT. Translation: CASSARVHADSPLHF. The chain links TRBV19 to TRBJ1-6, with D uncertain. CDR3 length equals 15 residues. Trimming cost V 5 bases and J 8 bases, with 16 bases left between them. Germline lookup yields CDR1 LNHDA and CDR2 SQIVND (reference sequence).

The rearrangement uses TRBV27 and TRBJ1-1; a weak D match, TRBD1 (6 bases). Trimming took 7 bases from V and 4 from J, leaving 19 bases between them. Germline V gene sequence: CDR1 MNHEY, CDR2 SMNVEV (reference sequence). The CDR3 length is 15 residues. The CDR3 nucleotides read TGTGCCAGCACCCCCGGGACAAGAATCGGCACTGAAGCTTTCTTT. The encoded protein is CASTPGTRIGTEAFF.

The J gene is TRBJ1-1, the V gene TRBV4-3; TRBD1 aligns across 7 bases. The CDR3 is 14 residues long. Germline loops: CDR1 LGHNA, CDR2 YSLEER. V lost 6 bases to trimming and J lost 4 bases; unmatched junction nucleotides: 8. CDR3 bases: TGCGCCAGCAGTTATGGGGCAGGGGGCACTGAAGCTTTCTTT. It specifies CASSYGAGGTEAFF.

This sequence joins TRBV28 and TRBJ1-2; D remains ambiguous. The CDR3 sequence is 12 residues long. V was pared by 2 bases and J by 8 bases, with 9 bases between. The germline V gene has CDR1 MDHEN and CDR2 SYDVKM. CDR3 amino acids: CASSLPHAGYTF. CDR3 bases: TGTGCCAGCAGTTTACCCCACGCGGGCTACACCTTC.

CDR3 sequence: CASSNYYEQYF. The CDR3 DNA sequence: TGTGCCAGCAGTAATTACTACGAGCAGTACTTC. V is TRBV6-5 and J is TRBJ2-7; D is unresolved. The CDR3 covers 11 residues. V was clipped by 5 bases and J by 3 bases, with 5 bases between them. CDR1 and CDR2 (germline): MNHEY, SVGAGI.

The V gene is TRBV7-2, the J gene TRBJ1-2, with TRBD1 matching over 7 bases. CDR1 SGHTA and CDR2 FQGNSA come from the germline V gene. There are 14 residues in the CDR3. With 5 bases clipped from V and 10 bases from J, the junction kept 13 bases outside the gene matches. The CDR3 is CASSAQTGSSDYTF. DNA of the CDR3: TGTGCCAGCAGCGCACAGACAGGGTCCTCAGACTACACCTTC.

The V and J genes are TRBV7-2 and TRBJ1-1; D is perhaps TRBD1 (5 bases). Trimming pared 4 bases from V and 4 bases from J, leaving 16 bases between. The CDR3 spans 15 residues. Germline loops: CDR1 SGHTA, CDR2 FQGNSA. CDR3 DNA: TGTGCCAGCAGCTCGGGGGGTACCGCGGGCACTGAAGCTTTCTTT. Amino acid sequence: CASSSGGTAGTEAFF.

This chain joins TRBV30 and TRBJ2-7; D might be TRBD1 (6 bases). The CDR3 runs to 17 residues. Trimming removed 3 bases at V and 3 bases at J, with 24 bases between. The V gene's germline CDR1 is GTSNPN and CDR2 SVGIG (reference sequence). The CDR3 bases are TGTGCCTGGAGCCCCCCCGGCCTCCCCAGGGGCCTCTACGAGCAGTACTTC. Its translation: CAWSPPGLPRGLYEQYF.

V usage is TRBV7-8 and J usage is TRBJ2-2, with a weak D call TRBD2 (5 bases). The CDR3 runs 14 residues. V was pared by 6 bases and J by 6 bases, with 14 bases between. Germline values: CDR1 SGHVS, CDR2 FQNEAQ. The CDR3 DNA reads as TGTGCCAGCAGTGGGGTCGGGGTTCCCGGGGAGCTGTTTTTT. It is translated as CASSGVGVPGELFF.

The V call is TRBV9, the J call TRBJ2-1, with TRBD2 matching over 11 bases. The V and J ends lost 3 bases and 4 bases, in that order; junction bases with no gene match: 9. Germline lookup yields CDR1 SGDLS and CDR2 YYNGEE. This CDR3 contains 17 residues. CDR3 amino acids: CASSAFPGLAAYNEQFF. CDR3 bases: TGTGCCAGCAGCGCGTTTCCGGGACTAGCGGCTTACAATGAGCAGTTCTTC.

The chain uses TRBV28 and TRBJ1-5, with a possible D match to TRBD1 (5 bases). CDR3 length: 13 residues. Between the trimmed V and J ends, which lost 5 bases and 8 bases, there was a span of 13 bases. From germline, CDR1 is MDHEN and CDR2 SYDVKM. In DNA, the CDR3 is TGTGCCAGCAGTGGGGCTGGACCGAAGCCCCAGCATTTT. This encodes CASSGAGPKPQHF.

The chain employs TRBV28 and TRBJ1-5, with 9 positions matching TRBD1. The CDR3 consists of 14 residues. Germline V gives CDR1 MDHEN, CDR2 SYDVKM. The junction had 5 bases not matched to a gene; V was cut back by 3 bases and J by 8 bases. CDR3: CASSFGTGQEPQHF. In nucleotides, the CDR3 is TGTGCCAGCAGTTTCGGGACAGGGCAAGAGCCCCAGCATTTT.

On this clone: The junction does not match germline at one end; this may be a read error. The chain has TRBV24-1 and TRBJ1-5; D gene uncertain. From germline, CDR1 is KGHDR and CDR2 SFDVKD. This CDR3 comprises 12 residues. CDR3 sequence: CAASPISAPQHF. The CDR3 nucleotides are TGTGCCGCCAGCCCGATCTCGGCCCCCCAGCATTTT.

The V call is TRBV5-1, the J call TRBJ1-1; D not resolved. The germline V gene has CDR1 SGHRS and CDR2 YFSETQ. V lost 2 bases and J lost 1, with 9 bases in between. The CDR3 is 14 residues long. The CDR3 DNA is TGCGCCAGCAGCTTTATCGCCGAGAACACTGAAGCTTTCTTT. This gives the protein CASSFIAENTEAFF.

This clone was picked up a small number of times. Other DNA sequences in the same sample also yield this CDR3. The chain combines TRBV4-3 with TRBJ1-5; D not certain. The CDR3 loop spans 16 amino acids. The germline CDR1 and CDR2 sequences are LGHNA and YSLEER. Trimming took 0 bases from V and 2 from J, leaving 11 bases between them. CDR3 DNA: TGCGCCAGCAGCCAAGAGGCCGGGTCGGGCAATCAGCCCCAGCATTTT. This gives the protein CASSQEAGSGNQPQHF.

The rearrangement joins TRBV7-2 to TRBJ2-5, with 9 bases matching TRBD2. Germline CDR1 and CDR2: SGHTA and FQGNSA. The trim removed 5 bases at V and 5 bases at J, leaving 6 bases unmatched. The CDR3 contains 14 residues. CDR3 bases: TGTGCCAGCAGCCCTAGCGGGGCTGTGGAGACCCAGTACTTC. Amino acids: CASSPSGAVETQYF.

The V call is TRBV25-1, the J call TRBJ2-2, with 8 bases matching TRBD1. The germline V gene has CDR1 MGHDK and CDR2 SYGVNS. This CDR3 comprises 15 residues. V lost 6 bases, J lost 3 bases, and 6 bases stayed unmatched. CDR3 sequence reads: CASRTQGADTGELFF. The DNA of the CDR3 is TGTGCCAGCAGGACTCAGGGGGCGGACACCGGGGAGCTGTTTTTT.